This T cell receptor beta chain was identified during a study of blood T cell repertoires in COVID-19. The germline gives CDR1 LNHDA, CDR2 SQIVND (reference sequence). The CDR3 has 16 residues. J lost 4 bases, V lost 1 base, and 8 bases had no gene match. In the authors' methods: From reference gene primer amplification, estimates of nucleated cell counts were derived. Here immunoSEQ multiplex PCR was the method, and the copy in TCRdb shows in-frame clones only, minus some. That table is the source of V, J and clone size, and D and trimming were worked out from the DNA. The sample yields roughly 55,000 clones, roughly four fifths seen once.

V gene TRBV19 combines with J gene TRBJ2-5; 8 bases are shared with TRBD2. The material sequenced was peripheral blood. This receptor was taken from a human donor in a cohort sampled during active COVID-19. The CDR3 loop reads CASSIGAGERRETQYF. DNA of the CDR3: TGTGCCAGTAGTATAGGAGCGGGAGAGAGGAGAGAGACCCAGTACTTC.